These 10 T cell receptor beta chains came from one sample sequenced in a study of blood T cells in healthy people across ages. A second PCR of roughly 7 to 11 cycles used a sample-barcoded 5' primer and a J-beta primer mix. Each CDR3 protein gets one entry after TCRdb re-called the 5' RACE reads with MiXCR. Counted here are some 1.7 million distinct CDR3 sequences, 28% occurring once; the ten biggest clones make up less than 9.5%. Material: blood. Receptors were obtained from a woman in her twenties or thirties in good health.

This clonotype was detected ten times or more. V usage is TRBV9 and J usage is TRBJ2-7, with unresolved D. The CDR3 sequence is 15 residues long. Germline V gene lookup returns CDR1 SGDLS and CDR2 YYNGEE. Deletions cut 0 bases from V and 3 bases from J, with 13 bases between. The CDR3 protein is CASSVDPGEDYEQYF. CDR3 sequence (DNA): TGTGCCAGCAGCGTAGATCCAGGAGAGGACTACGAGCAGTACTTC. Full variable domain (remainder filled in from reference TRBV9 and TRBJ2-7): DSGVTQTPKHLITATGQRVTLRCSPRSGDLSVYWYQQSLDQGLQFLIQYYNGEERAKGNILERFSAQQFPDLHSELNLSSLELGDSALYFCASSVDPGEDYEQYFGPGTRLTVT.

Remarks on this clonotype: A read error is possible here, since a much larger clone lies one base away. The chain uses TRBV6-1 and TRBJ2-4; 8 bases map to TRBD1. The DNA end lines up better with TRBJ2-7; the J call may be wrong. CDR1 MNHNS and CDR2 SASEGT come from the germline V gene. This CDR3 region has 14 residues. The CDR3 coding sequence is TGTACCAGCAGTGACAGGGGTGAAGGCTACGAGCAGTACTTC. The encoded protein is CTSSDRGEGYEQYF.

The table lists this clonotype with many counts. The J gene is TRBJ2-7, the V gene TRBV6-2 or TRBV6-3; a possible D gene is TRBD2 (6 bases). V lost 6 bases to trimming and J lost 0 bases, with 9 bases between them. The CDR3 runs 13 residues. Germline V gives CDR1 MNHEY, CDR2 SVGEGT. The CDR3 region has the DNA TGTGCCAGCAGGGAGGGCCTCTCCTACGAGCAGTACTTC. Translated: CASREGLSYEQYF.

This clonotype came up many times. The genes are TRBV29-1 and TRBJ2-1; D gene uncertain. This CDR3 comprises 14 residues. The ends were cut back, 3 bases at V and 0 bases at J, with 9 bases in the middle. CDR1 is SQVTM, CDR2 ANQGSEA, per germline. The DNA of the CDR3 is TGCAGCGTTGACGGGCAGGACTCCTACAATGAGCAGTTCTTC. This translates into CSVDGQDSYNEQFF.

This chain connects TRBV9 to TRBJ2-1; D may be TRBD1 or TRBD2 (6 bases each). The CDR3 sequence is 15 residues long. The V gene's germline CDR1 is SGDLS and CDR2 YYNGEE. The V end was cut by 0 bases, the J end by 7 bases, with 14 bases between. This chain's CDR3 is CASSVDSWGANEQFF. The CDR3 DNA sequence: TGTGCCAGCAGCGTAGATAGCTGGGGGGCAAATGAGCAGTTCTTC.

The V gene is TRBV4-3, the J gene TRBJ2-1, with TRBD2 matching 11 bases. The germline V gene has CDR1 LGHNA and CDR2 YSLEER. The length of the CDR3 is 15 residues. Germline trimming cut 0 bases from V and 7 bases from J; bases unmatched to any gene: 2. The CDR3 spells CASSQDLAGGNEQFF. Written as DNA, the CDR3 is TGCGCCAGCAGCCAAGACCTAGCGGGAGGAAATGAGCAGTTCTTC.

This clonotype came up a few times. The CDR3 sequence is CASAQFEKLFF. The CDR3 nucleotides read TGTGCCAGCGCCCAATTTGAAAAACTGTTTTTT. This chain links TRBV12-3 or TRBV12-4 with TRBJ1-4; D is ambiguous. Between the trimmed V and J ends, which lost 8 bases and 7 bases, there was a span of 8 bases. There are 11 residues in the CDR3.

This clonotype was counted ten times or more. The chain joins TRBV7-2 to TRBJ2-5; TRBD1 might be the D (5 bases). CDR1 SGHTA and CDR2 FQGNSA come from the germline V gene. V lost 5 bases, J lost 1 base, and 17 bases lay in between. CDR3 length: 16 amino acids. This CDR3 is CASSPGGAASQETQYF. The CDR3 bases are TGTGCCAGCAGCCCAGGTGGGGCCGCCAGCCAAGAGACCCAGTACTTC.

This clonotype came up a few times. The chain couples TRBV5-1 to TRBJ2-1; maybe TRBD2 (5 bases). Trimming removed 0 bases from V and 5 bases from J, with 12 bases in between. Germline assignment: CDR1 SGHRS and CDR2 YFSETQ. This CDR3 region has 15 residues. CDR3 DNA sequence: TGCGCCAGCAGCTTGGGTCCGGGGTCGAACAATGAGCAGTTCTTC. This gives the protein CASSLGPGSNNEQFF.

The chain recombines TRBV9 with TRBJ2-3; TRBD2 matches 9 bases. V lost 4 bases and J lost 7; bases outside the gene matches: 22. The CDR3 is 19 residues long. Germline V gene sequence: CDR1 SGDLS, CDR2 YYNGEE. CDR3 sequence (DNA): TGTGCCAGCAGCCCAGAGGGACTAGCAAGACCCCAACTTACGTATACGCAGTATTTT. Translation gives CASSPEGLARPQLTYTQYF.